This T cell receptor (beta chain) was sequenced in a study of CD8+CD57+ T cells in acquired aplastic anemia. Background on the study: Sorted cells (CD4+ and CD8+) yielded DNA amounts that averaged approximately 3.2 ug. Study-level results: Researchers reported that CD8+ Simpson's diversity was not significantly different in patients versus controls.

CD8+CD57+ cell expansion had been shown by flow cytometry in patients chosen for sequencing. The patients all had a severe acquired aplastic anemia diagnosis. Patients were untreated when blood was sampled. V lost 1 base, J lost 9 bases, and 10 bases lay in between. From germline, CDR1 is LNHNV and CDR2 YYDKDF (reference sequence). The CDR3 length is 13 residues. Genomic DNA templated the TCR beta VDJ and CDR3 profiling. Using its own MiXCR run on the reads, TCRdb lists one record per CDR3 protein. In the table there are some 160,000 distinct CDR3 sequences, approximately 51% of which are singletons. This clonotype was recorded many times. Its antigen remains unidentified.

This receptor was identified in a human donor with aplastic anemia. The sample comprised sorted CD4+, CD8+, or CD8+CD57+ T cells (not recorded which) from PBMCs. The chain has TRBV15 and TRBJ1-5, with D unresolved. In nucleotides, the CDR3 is TGTGCCACCAGCAGAGGTGTCGAGGCGCCCCAGCATTTT. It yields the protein CATSRGVEAPQHF.